These T cell receptor beta chains were read from a single sample in a study of vaccination effects on CD4 cells after COVID-19. Method: immunoSEQ multiplex PCR; TCRdb's copy keeps in-frame clones and lacks some. The table has approximately 70,000 clones, under 85% seen once. Their antigens remain unidentified. Sequenced material: CD4+ T cells from PBMCs cultured with HIV peptides, taken before COVID-19 vaccination. Receptor source: a human donor who had a prior SARS-CoV-2 infection. Each CDR3 is given without its conserved first and last residue. The order of the fields is V gene, CDR3 length, CDR3 protein.

TRBV7-6 10 ASSLELETQY
TRBV4-2 14 ASSPAAGQYREKLF
TRBV27 12 ASSSKGGFTEAF
TRBV6-5 12 ASSRRGTNQPQH
TRBV29-1 11 SVTGHSNTEAF
TRBV4-3 13 ASSLGTDRTDTQY
TRBV11-3 14 ASSLEAVIRKDEQF
TRBV5-4 11 ASSGTGFGEAF
TRBV3-1/TRBV3-2 11 ASSQRGAGELF
TRBV12-3/TRBV12-4 11 ASSMDSYNEQY
TRBV2 11 ASRDSPNQPQH